The T cell receptor (beta chain) under discussion was sequenced for a study of T cells in Graves' hyperthyroidism and ophthalmopathy. Study results and caveats: Most expanded thyroid clonotypes above 0.001 recurred in blood.

This CDR3 is 14 amino acids long. CDR1 and CDR2 from the germline V gene are SEHNR and FQNEAQ (reference sequence). Trimming stripped 2 bases from V and 1 base from J, with 8 bases between. A remark on this clonotype: Its antigen is as yet unknown.

From RNA transcripts, TCR beta CDR3 regions were amplified. When the TCR CDR3 underwent first-round RT-PCR, the HTBI primer set was used. TCRdb re-called the multiplex PCR reads through MiXCR, storing one row per CDR3 protein. The table shows about 340,000 distinct CDR3 sequences, with around a sixth occurring only once. This clonotype was sampled from a woman aged 45-60 years with Graves' hyperthyroidism. V and J are TRBV7-9 and TRBJ2-5; possibly TRBD2 for D (6 bases). The specimen sequenced was blood. In DNA form, the CDR3 reads TGTGCCAGCAGCTTACTAGCGCCCCAAGAGACCCAGTACTTC. This codes for CASSLLAPQETQYF.